This passage covers 31 T cell receptor beta chains from one sample sequenced in a study of PD-1 blockade in mismatch repair-deficient tumors. Assay: immunoSEQ multiplex PCR; the TCRdb copy retains only in-frame clones and omits some. The data hold more than 40,000 clones, with around four fifths observed a single time. Sample: peripheral blood, taken 4 weeks after starting pembrolizumab. These TCRs come from an adult with mismatch repair-deficient cancer.

The V gene is TRBV5-1, the J gene TRBJ2-7; 13 nucleotides line up with TRBD2. CDR1 SGHRS and CDR2 YFSETQ come from the germline V gene. The CDR3 extends over 15 amino acids. V was clipped by 4 bases and J by 9 bases; unmatched bases: 10. The CDR3 nucleotides read TGCGCCAGCAGCCCCCGACTAGCGGGAGGAGAGGTGCAGTACTTC. It translates to CASSPRLAGGEVQYF.

The chain recombines TRBV28 with TRBJ2-3, with TRBD2 matching over 7 bases. V lost 7 bases and J lost 0; bases outside the gene matches: 4. The CDR3 runs to 14 residues. Germline V gene sequence: CDR1 MDHEN, CDR2 SYDVKM. The CDR3 region is CASNGGISTDTQYF. CDR3 bases: TGTGCCAGCAACGGGGGGATTAGCACAGATACGCAGTATTTT.

The V call is TRBV2, the J call TRBJ2-2; TRBD1 aligns across 7 bases. The ends lost 4 bases at V and 4 bases at J; junction bases unmatched: 15. CDR1 and CDR2 from the germline V gene are SNHLY and FYNNEI. This CDR3 is 18 amino acids long. This chain's CDR3 is CASSVPSDLAGGTGELFF. The CDR3 DNA follows: TGTGCCAGCAGTGTCCCCTCCGACTTGGCAGGGGGCACCGGGGAGCTGTTTTTT.

The chain recombines TRBV5-4 with TRBJ2-7; perhaps TRBD1 as D (6 bases). Trimming shortened V by 0 bases and J by 5 bases, and 12 bases separated the two germline ends. Germline CDR1 and CDR2: SGHNT and YYREEE (reference sequence). CDR3 size: 14 residues. CDR3 bases: TGTGCCAGCAGCTTGGGCGGGCCAGGGGACGAGCAGTACTTC. Translating it yields CASSLGGPGDEQYF.

The chain joins TRBV28 to TRBJ2-7, with 12 positions matching TRBD2. Germline CDR1 and CDR2: MDHEN and SYDVKM. The CDR3 spans 16 residues. The junction had 7 bases not matched to a gene; V was cut back by 7 bases and J by 0 bases. The CDR3 DNA reads as TGTGCCAGCAAACTAGCGGGAGGTCTAGGCTCCTACGAGCAGTACTTC. Protein product: CASKLAGGLGSYEQYF.

The rearrangement joins TRBV29-1 to TRBJ1-2, with 8 bases that match TRBD1. The CDR3 spans 12 residues. Trimming took 3 bases from V and 8 from J; bases not matched to a gene: 5. Germline-derived CDR1 and CDR2 are SQVTM and ANQGSEA. The CDR3 DNA follows: TGCAGCGTTGAGAGGACAGGGTTGGGCTACACCTTC. Translation gives CSVERTGLGYTF.

The chain combines TRBV9 with TRBJ2-1; 7 bases match TRBD2. The V gene end was trimmed by 3 bases and the J gene end by 8 bases; junction bases not matched to a gene: 8. This CDR3 comprises 14 residues. The germline V gene encodes CDR1 SGDLS and CDR2 YYNGEE. CDR3 loop: CASSEPGLLDEQFF. As DNA, the CDR3 is TGTGCCAGCAGCGAACCGGGACTACTGGATGAGCAGTTCTTC.

This clone came up a few times. This sequence joins TRBV4-1 and TRBJ2-1; D unclear. V lost 5 bases and J lost 4, with 9 bases in between. Germline V CDR1 and CDR2: MGHRA, YSYEKL. The CDR3 is 13 residues long. The CDR3 here is CASSWSFYNEQFF. In nucleotides, the CDR3 is TGCGCCAGCAGCTGGAGCTTTTACAATGAGCAGTTCTTC.

DNA of the CDR3: TGCAGCGTTGGACAGGGGAGCAATCAGCCCCAGCATTTT. It specifies CSVGQGSNQPQHF. The chain recombines TRBV29-1 with TRBJ1-5; 8 nucleotides match TRBD1. Germline-derived CDR1 and CDR2 are SQVTM and ANQGSEA. The CDR3 consists of 13 residues. V gave up 4 bases and J gave up 1 base; unmatched junction bases: 0.

The table lists this clone with a few counts. The chain employs TRBV11-2 and TRBJ2-6, with D possibly being TRBD1 (5 bases). The CDR3 is 19 amino acids. Looked up from germline, CDR1 is SGHAT and CDR2 is FQNNGV. V was pared by 5 bases and J by 0 bases, with 20 bases between. This CDR3 reads CASSPSLQKRGSGANVLTF. The CDR3 DNA reads TGTGCCAGCAGCCCCTCCCTACAGAAAAGGGGCTCTGGGGCCAACGTCCTGACTTTC.

This clone appeared a single time. The J gene is TRBJ2-1, the V gene TRBV25-1; unclear D gene. Germline-derived CDR1 and CDR2 are MGHDK and SYGVNS. V shed 5 bases and J shed 4 bases, with 9 bases lying between them. This CDR3 has 13 residues. This CDR3 is CASSREDYNEQFF. As DNA, the CDR3 is TGTGCCAGCAGTCGCGAGGATTACAATGAGCAGTTCTTC.

This clone was seen just once. This sequence joins TRBV28 and TRBJ1-4, with TRBD1 matching 7 bases. The CDR3 loop spans 15 amino acids. V shed 4 bases and J 4 bases; nucleotides not matched to a gene: 6. The germline CDR1 and CDR2 sequences are MDHEN and SYDVKM. This chain's CDR3 is CASSSPGQHNEKLFF. DNA for the CDR3: TGTGCCAGCAGTTCCCCGGGACAGCATAATGAAAAACTGTTTTTT.

The J gene is TRBJ2-7, the V gene TRBV10-3; TRBD2 aligns across 13 bases. Unmatched junction bases numbered 1, after V lost 5 bases and J lost 3 bases. The CDR3 length is 14 residues. The V gene's germline CDR1 is ENHRY and CDR2 SYGVKD. The CDR3 sequence is CAISRTSGSYEQYF. Here the CDR3 DNA reads TGTGCCATCAGTCGGACTAGCGGGAGCTACGAGCAGTACTTC.

The chain uses TRBV11-3 and TRBJ2-7; 7 bases match TRBD1. Trimming cost V 5 bases and J 6 bases; bases outside gene matches: 4. Germline V lookup: CDR1 SGHNT, CDR2 YENEEA. The CDR3 totals 12 residues. CDR3 protein: CASSLQGPEQYF. Here the CDR3 DNA reads TGTGCCAGCAGCCTACAGGGGCCCGAGCAGTACTTC. The whole variable domain, remainder taken from reference TRBV11-3 and TRBJ2-7, is EAGVVQSPRYKIIEKKQPVAFWCNPISGHNTLYWYLQNLGQGPELLIRYENEEAVDDSQLPKDRFSAERLKGVDSTLKIQPAELGDSAVYLCASSLQGPEQYFGPGTRLTVT.

The chain has TRBV9 and TRBJ2-3; D unresolved. The V and J ends lost 4 bases and 6 bases respectively, with 9 bases between them. This CDR3 spans 12 amino acids. From germline, CDR1 is SGDLS and CDR2 YYNGEE. In DNA form, the CDR3 reads TGTGCCAGCAGCCCCTACGGGGATACGCAGTATTTT. The encoded protein is CASSPYGDTQYF.

This clone appeared once. V usage is TRBV5-1 and J usage is TRBJ1-2; the match to TRBD1 covers 8 bases. The ends lost 3 bases at V and 8 bases at J; junction bases unmatched: 9. Germline V gives CDR1 SGHRS, CDR2 YFSETQ. The CDR3 loop spans 14 amino acids. CDR3 nucleotides: TGCGCCAGCAGCTCCGCGGACAGGGTGGGGGGCTACACCTTC. Translating gives CASSSADRVGGYTF.

The chain uses TRBV29-1 and TRBJ1-2; maybe TRBD1 (6 bases). The germline V gene encodes CDR1 SQVTM and CDR2 ANQGSEA. The CDR3 is made up of 14 amino acids. Trimming took 6 bases from V and 7 from J, leaving 21 bases between them. The CDR3 reads CSVRQAFTQAGYTF. The CDR3 nucleotides read TGCAGCGTCCGACAGGCCTTTACTCAGGCTGGCTACACCTTC. The full variable domain, completed using reference TRBV29-1 and TRBJ1-2, is SAVISQKPSRDICQRGTSLTIQCQVDSQVTMMFWYRQQPGQSLTLIATANQGSEATYESGFVIDKFPISRPNLTFSTLTVSNMSPEDSSIYLCSVRQAFTQAGYTFGSGTRLTVV.

J is TRBJ2-5 and V is TRBV5-1; 7 bases agree with TRBD2. The V gene's germline CDR1 is SGHRS and CDR2 YFSETQ. The CDR3 consists of 14 residues. V was clipped by 0 bases and J by 3 bases; unmatched bases: 2. The chain's CDR3 is CASSLEGREETQYF. The CDR3, as DNA: TGCGCCAGCAGCTTGGAGGGGAGGGAAGAGACCCAGTACTTC. The full variable domain, completed using reference TRBV5-1 and TRBJ2-5, is KAGVTQTPRYLIKTRGQQVTLSCSPISGHRSVSWYQQTPGQGLQFLFEYFSETQRNKGNFPGRFSGRQFSNSRSEMNVSTLELGDSALYLCASSLEGREETQYFGPGTRLLVL.

The genes are TRBV10-1 and TRBJ2-7; D is possibly TRBD1 or TRBD2 (5 bases each). CDR3 length equals 13 residues. V lost 3 bases, J lost 2 bases, and 8 bases lay in between. Germline V gene lookup returns CDR1 WNHNN and CDR2 SYGVQD (reference sequence). CDR3 coding DNA: TGCGCCAGCAGTGACGGGGCTACCTACGAGCAGTACTTC. This encodes CASSDGATYEQYF.

The V gene is TRBV4-1, the J gene TRBJ2-1; 10 nucleotides match TRBD1. Trimming removed 4 bases from V and 9 bases from J; junction bases left unmatched: 9. The germline gives CDR1 MGHRA, CDR2 YSYEKL. This CDR3 spans 15 amino acids. CDR3 bases: TGCGCCAGCAGCCGTCCCGGGACAGGGGATGGTGAGCAGTTCTTC. Translating it yields CASSRPGTGDGEQFF.

V and J are TRBV7-9 and TRBJ1-4; D gene unclear. The CDR3 spans 15 residues. Germline V gives CDR1 SEHNR, CDR2 FQNEAQ (reference sequence). V gave up 5 bases and J gave up 8 bases, with 18 bases separating them. CDR3 protein: CASSPSGAAGEKLFF. CDR3 nucleotide sequence: TGTGCCAGCAGCCCGAGTGGCGCGGCGGGAGAAAAACTGTTTTTT.

This chain uses TRBV7-9 with TRBJ2-2; TRBD1 aligns across 8 bases. This CDR3 region has 13 residues. After removal of 7 bases from V and 7 bases from J, the junction contained 5 bases not matched to a gene. The germline CDR1 and CDR2 sequences are SEHNR and FQNEAQ (reference sequence). CDR3 residues: CASNGQGSGELFF. The CDR3 region has the DNA TGTGCCAGCAATGGACAGGGTAGCGGGGAGCTGTTTTTT.

The rearrangement links TRBV6-1 to TRBJ1-1, with 8 positions matching TRBD1. With 4 bases clipped from V and 0 bases from J, the junction kept 4 bases outside the gene matches. This CDR3 contains 15 residues. Germline CDR1 reads MNHNS; CDR2 reads SASEGT. For the CDR3, the DNA is TGTGCCAGCAGTGGACGGACAGGGCTGAACACTGAAGCTTTCTTT. Its translation: CASSGRTGLNTEAFF.

The J gene is TRBJ2-7, the V gene TRBV19; 8 bases are shared with TRBD1. The ends lost 5 bases at V and 7 bases at J; junction bases unmatched: 7. CDR3 length equals 13 residues. Germline CDR1 LNHDA, CDR2 SQIVND (reference sequence). The DNA for the CDR3 is TGTGCCAGTAGTGGGACAGGCTCTGGGGAGCAGTACTTC. Translation gives CASSGTGSGEQYF.

This clone showed up just once. The chain has TRBV6-1 and TRBJ2-7; tentative D call: TRBD2 (5 bases). CDR3 length equals 14 residues. Trimming left V 5 bases short and J 4 bases short, with 15 bases between. In germline, CDR1 is MNHNS, CDR2 SASEGT. The CDR3 DNA is TGTGCCAGCAGTTCCGAGGGTTCAATTTACGAGCAGTACTTC. Amino acid sequence: CASSSEGSIYEQYF.

This chain connects TRBV7-8 to TRBJ2-7; TRBD1 matches at 8 bases. The germline gives CDR1 SGHVS, CDR2 FQNEAQ. The V gene end was trimmed by 1 base and the J gene end by 2 bases; junction bases not matched to a gene: 4. This CDR3 comprises 15 residues. The CDR3 spells CASSLGGTGPYEQYF. The CDR3 DNA is TGTGCCAGCAGCTTAGGCGGGACAGGTCCCTACGAGCAGTACTTC.

V is TRBV6-5 and J is TRBJ2-1, with 11 bases fitting TRBD2. Germline V gene lookup returns CDR1 MNHEY and CDR2 SVGAGI. J was trimmed by 4 bases and V by 6 bases; bases with no gene match: 2. This CDR3 is 14 amino acids long. CDR3 region: CASRLAGGYNEQFF. CDR3 nucleotides: TGTGCCAGCAGATTAGCGGGAGGGTACAATGAGCAGTTCTTC.

The chain links TRBV4-1 to TRBJ2-7; maybe TRBD2 (6 bases). Germline CDR1 reads MGHRA; CDR2 reads YSYEKL. The V end lost 5 bases, the J end lost 4 bases, and 12 bases lay between the germline ends. The CDR3 runs 13 residues. CDR3: CASSVGRGYEQYF. The CDR3 DNA reads TGCGCCAGCAGCGTCGGGCGGGGATACGAGCAGTACTTC.

V gene TRBV6-5 combines with J gene TRBJ2-5, with D maybe TRBD2 (5 bases). Germline V gene lookup returns CDR1 MNHEY and CDR2 SVGAGI. Trimming took 2 bases from V and 7 from J, leaving 5 bases between them. This CDR3 contains 11 residues. This chain's CDR3 is CASSYGGTQYF. The CDR3 DNA reads TGTGCCAGCAGTTACGGAGGGACCCAGTACTTC.

The chain recombines TRBV7-9 with TRBJ1-2; D unresolved. CDR1 and CDR2 (germline): SEHNR, FQNEAQ (reference sequence). CDR3 length equals 13 residues. Trimming removed 5 bases from V and 4 bases from J, with 11 bases in between. For the CDR3, the DNA is TGTGCCAGCAGCGTGGCAGGATTCTATGGCTACACCTTC. Amino acids: CASSVAGFYGYTF.

V is TRBV6-1 and J is TRBJ2-7, with no clear D. The CDR3 extends over 15 amino acids. The ends were cut back, 1 base at V and 3 bases at J, with 13 bases in the middle. Germline V gene sequence: CDR1 MNHNS, CDR2 SASEGT. CDR3 amino acids: CASSEGLGEHYEQYF. The CDR3 nucleotides are TGTGCCAGCAGTGAAGGGCTAGGAGAGCACTACGAGCAGTACTTC.